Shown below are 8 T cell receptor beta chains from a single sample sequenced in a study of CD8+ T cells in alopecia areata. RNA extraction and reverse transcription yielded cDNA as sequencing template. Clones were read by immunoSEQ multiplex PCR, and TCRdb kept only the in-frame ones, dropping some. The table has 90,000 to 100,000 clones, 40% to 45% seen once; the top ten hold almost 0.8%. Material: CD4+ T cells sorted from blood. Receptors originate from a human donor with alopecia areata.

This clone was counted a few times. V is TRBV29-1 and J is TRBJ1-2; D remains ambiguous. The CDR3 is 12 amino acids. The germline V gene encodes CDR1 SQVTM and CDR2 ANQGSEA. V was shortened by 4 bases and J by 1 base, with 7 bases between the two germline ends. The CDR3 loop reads CSVGSSNYGYTF. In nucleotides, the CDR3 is TGCAGCGTTGGTAGTAGTAACTATGGCTACACCTTC.

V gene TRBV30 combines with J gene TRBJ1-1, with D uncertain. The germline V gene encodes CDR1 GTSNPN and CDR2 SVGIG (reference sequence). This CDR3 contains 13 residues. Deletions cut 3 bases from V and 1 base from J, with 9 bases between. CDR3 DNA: TGTGCCTGGAGGGAACGTACGAACACTGAAGCTTTCTTT. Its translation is CAWRERTNTEAFF.

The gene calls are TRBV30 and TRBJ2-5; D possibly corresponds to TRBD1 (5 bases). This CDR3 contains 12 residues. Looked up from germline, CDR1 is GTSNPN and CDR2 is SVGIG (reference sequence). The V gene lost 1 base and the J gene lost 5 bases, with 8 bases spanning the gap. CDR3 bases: TGTGCCTGGAGTGCAGGGTGGGAGACCCAGTACTTC. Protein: CAWSAGWETQYF.

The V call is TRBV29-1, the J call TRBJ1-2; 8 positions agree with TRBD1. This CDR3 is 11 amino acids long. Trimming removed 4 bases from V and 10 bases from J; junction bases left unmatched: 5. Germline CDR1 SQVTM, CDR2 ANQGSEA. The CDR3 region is CSVVGGQDYTF. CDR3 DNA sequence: TGCAGCGTTGTGGGGGGACAGGACTACACCTTC.

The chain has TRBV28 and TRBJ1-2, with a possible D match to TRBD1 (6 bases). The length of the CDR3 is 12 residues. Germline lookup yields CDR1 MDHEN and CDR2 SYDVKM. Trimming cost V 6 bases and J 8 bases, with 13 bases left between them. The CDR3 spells CASSPNRGGYTF. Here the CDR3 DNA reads TGTGCCAGCAGCCCCAATAGGGGGGGCTACACCTTC.

The CDR3 loop reads CSVDLGGPAGELFF. CDR3 DNA: TGCAGCGTCGACTTAGGGGGGCCGGCCGGGGAGCTGTTTTTT. The rearrangement links TRBV29-1 to TRBJ2-2; tentatively, D is TRBD1 or TRBD2 (6 bases each). Trimming left V 6 bases short and J 6 bases short, with 17 bases between. CDR3 length: 14 residues. Germline assignment: CDR1 SQVTM and CDR2 ANQGSEA.

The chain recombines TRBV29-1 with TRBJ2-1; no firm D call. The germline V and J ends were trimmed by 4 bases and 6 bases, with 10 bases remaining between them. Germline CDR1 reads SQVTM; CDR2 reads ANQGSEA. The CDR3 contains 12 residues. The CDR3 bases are TGCAGCGTTGGTGAACGGAGCAATGAGCAGTTCTTC. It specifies CSVGERSNEQFF.

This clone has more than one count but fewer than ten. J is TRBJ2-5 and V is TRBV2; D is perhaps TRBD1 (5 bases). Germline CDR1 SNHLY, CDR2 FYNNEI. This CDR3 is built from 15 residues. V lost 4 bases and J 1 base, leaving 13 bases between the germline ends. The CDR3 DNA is TGTGCCAGCAGTGCCGAATTGGACATCCAAGAGACCCAGTACTTC. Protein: CASSAELDIQETQYF.